Listed below are T cell receptor beta chains from one sample, sequenced in a study of patients and donors after allogeneic stem cell transplantation. TCRdb re-analysed the RT-PCR reads in MiXCR, keeping a single row per CDR3 protein. Among hundreds of thousands of distinct CDR3 sequences listed, around 40% were seen once. Sequencing input: blood, either unsorted or a sorted T cell fraction (not recorded which). These receptor sequences come from a human donor who was either an allogeneic HSCT recipient or a stem cell or donor lymphocyte infusion donor (not recorded which). It is not recorded whose cells these are; they may come from a transplant donor. Both conserved end residues are part of each CDR3. The D gene is left open where the match is weak. Part of the rows lack a size; the others show once, few, many or a class for expanded clones.

clone_size j_call d_call v_call cdr3_nt cdr3_aa
few TRBJ1-4 - TRBV5-1 TGCGCCAGCAGCGTCAGGGTGGATGAAAAACTGTTTTTT CASSVRVDEKLFF
few TRBJ1-6 TRBD1 TRBV5-1 TGCGCCAGCAGCCTCCGACAGGGAAGAAATTCACCCCTCCACTTT CASSLRQGRNSPLHF
- TRBJ2-7 TRBD2 TRBV15 TGTGCCACCAGCCCTAGCGGATTCTCCTACGAGCAGTACTTC CATSPSGFSYEQYF
- TRBJ2-7 TRBD2 TRBV7-9 TGTGCCAGCAGCTTAGCCCCTAGCGGGGGATATTACGAGCAGTACTTC CASSLAPSGGYYEQYF
- TRBJ1-1 - TRBV5-1 TGCGCCAGCAGCTTGGGGGGCAAAATGACTGAAGCTTTCTTT CASSLGGKMTEAFF
- TRBJ1-1 - TRBV10-3 TGTGCCATCGAAGACAGGCAGAACACTGAAGCTTTCTTT CAIEDRQNTEAFF
few TRBJ1-5 - TRBV6-6 TGTGCCAGCCAGACAGGTGATCCCGCTGGGAATCAGCCCCAGCATTTT CASQTGDPAGNQPQHF
few TRBJ1-1 - TRBV7-8 TGTGCCAGCAGCCCCCGGGTCTGGAACACTGAAGCTTTCTTT CASSPRVWNTEAFF
- TRBJ2-1 TRBD1 TRBV20-1 TGCAGTGTCCCGACAGGGGGTGTACGGTTCTTC CSVPTGGVRFF
few TRBJ2-6 - TRBV6-6 TGTGCCAGCAGTCTAGCGAGCACGGGGGCCAACGTCCTGACTTTC CASSLASTGANVLTF
- TRBJ1-6 - TRBV7-9 TGTGCCAGCAGCTTACGGGTCCTAGGTTCACCCCTCCACTTT CASSLRVLGSPLHF
few TRBJ2-3 - TRBV6-2/TRBV6-3 TGTGCCAGCAGTTACCCAGATACGCAGTATTTT CASSYPDTQYF
- TRBJ2-7 - TRBV3-1 TGTGCCAGCAGCCCGAACTACCCCTACGAGCAGTACTTC CASSPNYPYEQYF
few TRBJ2-5 - TRBV24-1 TGTGCCACCAGTGATCCCCTAAAGGAGACCCAGTACTTC CATSDPLKETQYF
- TRBJ1-4 - TRBV4-2 TGTGCCAGCAGCCAAGATGTGGTAGGGGACATGGACTATGAAAAACTGTTTTTT CASSQDVVGDMDYEKLFF
- TRBJ1-2 TRBD1 TRBV5-5 TGTGCCAGCAGCCGGTTCCCGGGACAGGGGGCGAACCTCTATGGCTACACCTTC CASSRFPGQGANLYGYTF
- TRBJ2-5 - TRBV5-1 TGCGCCTGCAGCTTGTTAGAGACCCAGTACTTC CACSLLETQYF